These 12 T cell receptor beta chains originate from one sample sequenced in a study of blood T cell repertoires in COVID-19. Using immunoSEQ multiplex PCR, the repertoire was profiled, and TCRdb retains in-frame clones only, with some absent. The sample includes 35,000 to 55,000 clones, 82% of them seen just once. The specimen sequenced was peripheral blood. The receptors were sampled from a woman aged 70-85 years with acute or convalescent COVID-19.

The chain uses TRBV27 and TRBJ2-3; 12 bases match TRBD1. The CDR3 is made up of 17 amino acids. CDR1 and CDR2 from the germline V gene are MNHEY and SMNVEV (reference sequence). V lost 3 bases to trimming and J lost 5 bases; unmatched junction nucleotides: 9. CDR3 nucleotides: TGTGCCAGCAGTTTGGGGACAGGGGGCCCGAGGATAGATACGCAGTATTTT. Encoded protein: CASSLGTGGPRIDTQYF.

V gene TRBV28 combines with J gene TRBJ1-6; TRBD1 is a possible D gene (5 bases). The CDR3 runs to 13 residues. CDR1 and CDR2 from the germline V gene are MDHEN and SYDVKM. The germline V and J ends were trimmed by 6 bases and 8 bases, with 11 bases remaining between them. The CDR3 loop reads CASSLTGDSPLHF. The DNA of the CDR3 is TGTGCCAGCAGCCTTACAGGCGATTCACCCCTCCACTTT.

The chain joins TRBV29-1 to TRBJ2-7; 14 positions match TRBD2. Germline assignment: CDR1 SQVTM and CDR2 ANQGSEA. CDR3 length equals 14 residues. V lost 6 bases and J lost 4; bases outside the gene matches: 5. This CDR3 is CSVFGLAGGYEQYF. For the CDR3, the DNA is TGCAGCGTCTTCGGACTAGCGGGAGGATACGAGCAGTACTTC.

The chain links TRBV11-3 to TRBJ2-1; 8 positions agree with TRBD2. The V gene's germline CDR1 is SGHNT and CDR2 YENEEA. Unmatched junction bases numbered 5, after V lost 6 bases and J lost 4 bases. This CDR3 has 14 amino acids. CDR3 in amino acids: CASSLSGKYNEQFF. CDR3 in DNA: TGTGCCAGCAGTCTTAGCGGGAAGTACAATGAGCAGTTCTTC.

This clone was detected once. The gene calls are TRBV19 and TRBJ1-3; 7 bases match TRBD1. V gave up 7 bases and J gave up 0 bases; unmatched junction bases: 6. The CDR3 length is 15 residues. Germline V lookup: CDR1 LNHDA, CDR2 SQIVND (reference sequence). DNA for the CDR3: TGTGCCAGTAAAAGGGGGCTAAGCTCTGGAAACACCATATATTTT. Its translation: CASKRGLSSGNTIYF.

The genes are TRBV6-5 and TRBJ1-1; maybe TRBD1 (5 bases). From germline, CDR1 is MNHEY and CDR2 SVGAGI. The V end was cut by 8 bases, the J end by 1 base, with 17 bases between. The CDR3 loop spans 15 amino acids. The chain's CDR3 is CASESRVTKNTEAFF. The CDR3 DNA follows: TGTGCCAGCGAGAGCAGGGTAACGAAGAACACTGAAGCTTTCTTT.

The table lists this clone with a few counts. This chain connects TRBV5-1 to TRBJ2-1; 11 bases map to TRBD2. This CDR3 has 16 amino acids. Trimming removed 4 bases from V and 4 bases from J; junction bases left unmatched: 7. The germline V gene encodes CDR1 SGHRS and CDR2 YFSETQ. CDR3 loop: CASSTFGTSGYNEQFF. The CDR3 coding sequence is TGCGCCAGCAGCACATTCGGGACTAGCGGTTACAATGAGCAGTTCTTC.

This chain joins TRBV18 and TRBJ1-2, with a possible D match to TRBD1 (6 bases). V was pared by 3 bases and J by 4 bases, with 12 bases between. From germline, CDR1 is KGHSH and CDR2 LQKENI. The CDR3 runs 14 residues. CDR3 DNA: TGTGCCAGCTCACCCAGGGGAAAGGGCTATGGCTACACCTTC. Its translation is CASSPRGKGYGYTF.

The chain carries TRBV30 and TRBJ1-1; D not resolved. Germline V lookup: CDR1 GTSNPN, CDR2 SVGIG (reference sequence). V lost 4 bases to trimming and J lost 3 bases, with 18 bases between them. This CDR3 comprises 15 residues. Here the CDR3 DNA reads TGTGCCTGGAAGACTGGGTCTCTCATGTACACTGAAGCTTTCTTT. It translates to CAWKTGSLMYTEAFF.

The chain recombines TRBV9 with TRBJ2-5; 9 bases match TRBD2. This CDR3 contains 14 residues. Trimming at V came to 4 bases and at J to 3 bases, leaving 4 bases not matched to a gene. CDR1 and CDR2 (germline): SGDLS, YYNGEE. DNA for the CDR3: TGTGCCAGCAGCTTGGGACTAGCAAAAGAGACCCAGTACTTC. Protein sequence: CASSLGLAKETQYF.

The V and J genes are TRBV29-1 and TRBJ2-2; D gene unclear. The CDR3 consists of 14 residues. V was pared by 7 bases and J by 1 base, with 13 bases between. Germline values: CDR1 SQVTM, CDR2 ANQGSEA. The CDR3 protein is CSAEVPQNTGELFF. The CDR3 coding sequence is TGCAGCGCCGAGGTCCCCCAGAACACCGGGGAGCTGTTTTTT.

CDR3 DNA: TGTGCCAGTAGGGACCGGGGAGTTACTGGAAACACCATATATTTT. This encodes CASRDRGVTGNTIYF. This chain uses TRBV19 with TRBJ1-3; D call uncertain. CDR1 is LNHDA, CDR2 SQIVND, per germline (reference sequence). The CDR3 is 15 amino acids. V was pared by 6 bases and J by 2 bases, with 14 bases between.